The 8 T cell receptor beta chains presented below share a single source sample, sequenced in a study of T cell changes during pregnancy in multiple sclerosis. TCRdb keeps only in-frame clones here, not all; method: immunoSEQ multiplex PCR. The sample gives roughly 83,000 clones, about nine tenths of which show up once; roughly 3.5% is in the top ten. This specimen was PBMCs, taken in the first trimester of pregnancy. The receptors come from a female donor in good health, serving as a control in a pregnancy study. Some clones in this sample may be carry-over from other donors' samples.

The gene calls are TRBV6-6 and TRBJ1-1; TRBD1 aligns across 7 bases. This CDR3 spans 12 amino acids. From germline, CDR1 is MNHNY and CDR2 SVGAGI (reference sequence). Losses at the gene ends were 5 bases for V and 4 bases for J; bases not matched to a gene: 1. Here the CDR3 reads CASSTGVTEAFF. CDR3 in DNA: TGTGCCAGCAGTACAGGGGTCACTGAAGCTTTCTTT.

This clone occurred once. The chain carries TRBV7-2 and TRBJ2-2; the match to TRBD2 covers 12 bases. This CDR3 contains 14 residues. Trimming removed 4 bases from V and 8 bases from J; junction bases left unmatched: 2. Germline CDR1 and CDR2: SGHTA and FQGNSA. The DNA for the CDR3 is TGTGCCAGCAGCTCAACTAGCGGGAGGGGGGAGCTGTTTTTT. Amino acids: CASSSTSGRGELFF.

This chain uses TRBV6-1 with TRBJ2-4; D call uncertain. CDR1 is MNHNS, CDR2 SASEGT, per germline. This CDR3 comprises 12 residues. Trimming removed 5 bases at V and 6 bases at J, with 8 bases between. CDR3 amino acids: CASSSSLNIQYF. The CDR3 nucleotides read TGTGCCAGCAGTTCGTCCTTAAACATTCAGTACTTC.

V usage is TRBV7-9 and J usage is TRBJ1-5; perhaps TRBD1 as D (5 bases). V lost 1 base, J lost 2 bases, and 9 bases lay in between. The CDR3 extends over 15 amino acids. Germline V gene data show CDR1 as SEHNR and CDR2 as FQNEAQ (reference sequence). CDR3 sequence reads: CASSLGSGGNQPQHF. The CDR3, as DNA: TGTGCCAGCAGCTTAGGGTCGGGGGGCAATCAGCCCCAGCATTTT.

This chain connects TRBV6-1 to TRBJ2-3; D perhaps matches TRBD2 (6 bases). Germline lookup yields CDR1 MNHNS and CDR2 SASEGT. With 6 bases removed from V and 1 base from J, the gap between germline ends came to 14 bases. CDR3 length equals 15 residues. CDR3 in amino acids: CASSVSSGGTDTQYF. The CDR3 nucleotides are TGTGCCAGCAGCGTCTCATCGGGGGGCACAGATACGCAGTATTTT.

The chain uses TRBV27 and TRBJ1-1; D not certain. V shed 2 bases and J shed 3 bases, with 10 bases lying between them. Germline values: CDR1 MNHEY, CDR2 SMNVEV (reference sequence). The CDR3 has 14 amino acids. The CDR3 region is CASSLVEGYTEAFF. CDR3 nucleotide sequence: TGTGCCAGCAGTTTAGTCGAGGGTTACACTGAAGCTTTCTTT.

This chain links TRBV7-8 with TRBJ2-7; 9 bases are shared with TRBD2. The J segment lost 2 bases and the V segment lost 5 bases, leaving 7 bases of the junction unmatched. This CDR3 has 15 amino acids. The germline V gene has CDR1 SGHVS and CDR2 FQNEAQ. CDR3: CASSGRAGGTYEQYF. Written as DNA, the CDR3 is TGTGCCAGCAGCGGACGAGCGGGAGGAACCTACGAGCAGTACTTC. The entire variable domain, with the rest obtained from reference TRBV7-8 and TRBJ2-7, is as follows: GAGVSQSPRYKVAKRGQDVALRCDPISGHVSLFWYQQALGQGPEFLTYFQNEAQLDKSGLPSDRFFAERPEGSVSTLKIQRTQQEDSAVYLCASSGRAGGTYEQYFGPGTRLTVT.

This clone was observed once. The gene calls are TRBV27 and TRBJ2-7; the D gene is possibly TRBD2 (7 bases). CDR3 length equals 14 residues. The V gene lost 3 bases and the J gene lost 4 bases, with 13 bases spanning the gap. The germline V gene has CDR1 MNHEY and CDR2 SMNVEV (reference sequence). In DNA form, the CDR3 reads TGTGCCAGCAGTTTTGGGGGAGGGGGGTACGAGCAGTACTTC. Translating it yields CASSFGGGGYEQYF.